Each of the 27 T cell receptor beta chains below was sequenced from the same sample in a study of T cell changes during pregnancy in multiple sclerosis. Clones were sequenced by immunoSEQ multiplex PCR, and TCRdb holds only the in-frame ones, with some missing. The sample gives under 85,000 clones, roughly 94% of which show up once; more than 0.45% is in the top ten. The sample was peripheral blood, taken in the third trimester of pregnancy. The receptor source for this set is a female donor with multiple sclerosis, enrolled in a pregnancy study.

This chain joins TRBV9 and TRBJ1-2; a weak D match, TRBD1 (6 bases). Germline V lookup: CDR1 SGDLS, CDR2 YYNGEE. CDR3 size: 15 residues. Trimming took 4 bases from V and 4 from J, leaving 17 bases between them. As DNA, the CDR3 is TGTGCCAGCAGCCCCTCAGAGGGGGATGGCTATGGCTACACCTTC. It codes for CASSPSEGDGYGYTF. The variable domain in full, completed from reference TRBV9 and TRBJ1-2, reads DSGVTQTPKHLITATGQRVTLRCSPRSGDLSVYWYQQSLDQGLQFLIQYYNGEERAKGNILERFSAQQFPDLHSELNLSSLELGDSALYFCASSPSEGDGYGYTFGSGTRLTVV.

This chain connects TRBV6-1 to TRBJ1-2; 8 nucleotides agree with TRBD1. The CDR3 spans 16 residues. Trimming took 2 bases from V and 4 from J; bases not matched to a gene: 9. Germline CDR1 and CDR2: MNHNS and SASEGT. The chain's CDR3 is CASSERTGTLIYGYTF. The CDR3 DNA reads as TGTGCCAGCAGTGAAAGGACAGGGACCCTCATCTATGGCTACACCTTC.

The V and J genes are TRBV13 and TRBJ2-7; 11 bases are a match to TRBD2. This CDR3 has 14 residues. The J segment lost 3 bases and the V segment lost 4 bases, leaving 2 bases of the junction unmatched. From germline, CDR1 is PRHDT and CDR2 FYEKMQ (reference sequence). The CDR3 here is CASSSGLAVYEQYF. The CDR3 nucleotides are TGTGCCAGCAGCTCGGGACTAGCGGTCTACGAGCAGTACTTC.

The chain is built from TRBV5-5 and TRBJ1-6; 7 positions match TRBD1. V lost 2 bases, J lost 9 bases, and 11 bases stayed unmatched. The CDR3 totals 16 residues. CDR1 is SGHKS, CDR2 YYEKEE, per germline (reference sequence). The CDR3 loop reads CASSLQGRKGGSPLHF. The CDR3 DNA follows: TGTGCCAGCAGCTTACAGGGGCGGAAGGGGGGTTCACCCCTCCACTTT. Supplemented by reference TRBV5-5 and TRBJ1-6, the full variable domain reads DAGVTQSPTHLIKTRGQQVTLRCSPISGHKSVSWYQQVLGQGPQFIFQYYEKEERGRGNFPDRFSARQFPNYSSELNVNALLLGDSALYLCASSLQGRKGGSPLHFGNGTRLTVT.

This clone was picked up one time. This rearrangement joins TRBV18 to TRBJ2-7; D might be TRBD2 (6 bases). V lost 3 bases to trimming and J lost 3 bases, with 9 bases between them. The germline gives CDR1 KGHSH, CDR2 LQKENI. The CDR3 is 13 amino acids. The CDR3 sequence is CASSPGGRYEQYF. The CDR3 nucleotides read TGTGCCAGCTCACCGGGGGGACGCTACGAGCAGTACTTC.

This chain connects TRBV30 to TRBJ2-3; possible D gene TRBD1, 6 bases. V lost 8 bases to trimming and J lost 2 bases, with 17 bases between them. Germline V CDR1 and CDR2: GTSNPN, SVGIG (reference sequence). CDR3 size: 14 residues. The CDR3 reads CALNSQGFTDTQYF. Written as DNA, the CDR3 is TGTGCCCTAAACTCGCAGGGGTTCACAGATACGCAGTATTTT. Filled out from reference TRBV30 and TRBJ2-3, the complete variable domain reads SQTIHQWPATLVQPVGSPLSLECTVEGTSNPNLYWYRQAAGRGLQLLFYSVGIGQISSEVPQNLSASRPQDRQFILSSKKLLLSDSGFYLCALNSQGFTDTQYFGPGTRLTVL.

The chain uses TRBV18 and TRBJ2-7; the D gene is possibly TRBD1 (7 bases). The ends were cut back, 3 bases at V and 3 bases at J, with 12 bases in the middle. The CDR3 loop spans 14 amino acids. Germline V gene data show CDR1 as KGHSH and CDR2 as LQKENI. The CDR3 loop is CASSPQGGFYEQYF. For the CDR3, the DNA is TGTGCCAGCTCACCTCAGGGGGGCTTCTACGAGCAGTACTTC.

There are a few counts of this clone. The V gene is TRBV6-1, the J gene TRBJ1-2; D not certain. From germline, CDR1 is MNHNS and CDR2 SASEGT. CDR3 size: 13 residues. With 1 base removed from V and 3 bases from J, the gap between germline ends came to 6 bases. CDR3 region: CASSEGDYYGYTF. In DNA, the CDR3 is TGTGCCAGCAGTGAAGGCGACTACTATGGCTACACCTTC.

V usage is TRBV19 and J usage is TRBJ2-7; perhaps TRBD1 as D (6 bases). In germline, CDR1 is LNHDA, CDR2 SQIVND (reference sequence). The CDR3 covers 15 residues. The V and J ends lost 3 bases and 6 bases respectively, with 18 bases between them. This CDR3 reads CASSISGATSAEQYF. CDR3 DNA sequence: TGTGCCAGTAGTATTTCAGGGGCCACCTCTGCCGAGCAGTACTTC.

This chain links TRBV19 with TRBJ1-2, with 9 bases lining up with TRBD1. CDR1 is LNHDA, CDR2 SQIVND, per germline (reference sequence). With V trimmed by 6 bases and J by 4 bases, 3 bases remained unmatched. The CDR3 is 13 amino acids. CDR3 amino acids: CASRTGGLYGYTF. The CDR3 bases are TGTGCCAGTAGGACAGGGGGACTCTATGGCTACACCTTC.

V is TRBV6-1 and J is TRBJ2-1; 7 positions match TRBD1. CDR3 length equals 15 residues. Germline trimming cut 7 bases from V and 4 bases from J; bases unmatched to any gene: 10. CDR1 is MNHNS, CDR2 SASEGT, per germline. The CDR3 loop reads CASIEGAGGYNEQFF. CDR3 DNA sequence: TGTGCCAGCATCGAAGGGGCAGGGGGTTACAATGAGCAGTTCTTC.

The genes are TRBV21-1 and TRBJ1-1. TRBV21-1 is a listed pseudogene. The CDR3 totals 13 residues. For the CDR3, the DNA is TGTGCCAGCAGCAAGACGGGGAGACCTGAAGCTTTCTTT. This translates into CASSKTGRPEAFF.

The gene calls are TRBV30 and TRBJ1-3; no reliable D call. V lost 0 bases and J lost 4, with 19 bases in between. Germline CDR1 and CDR2: GTSNPN and SVGIG (reference sequence). The CDR3 length is 17 residues. The CDR3, as DNA: TGTGCCTGGAGTGTACCTCGAGCTGTAGTGTCCGGAAACACCATATATTTT. It translates to CAWSVPRAVVSGNTIYF.

The chain has TRBV11-2 and TRBJ2-2; 11 bases agree with TRBD1. This CDR3 spans 17 amino acids. J was trimmed by 0 bases and V by 2 bases; bases with no gene match: 2. Germline CDR1 SGHAT, CDR2 FQNNGV. In DNA form, the CDR3 reads TGTGCCAGCAGCTTAAGGGGACAGGGGGCGAACACCGGGGAGCTGTTTTTT. Protein: CASSLRGQGANTGELFF.

The rearrangement uses TRBV29-1 and TRBJ1-2; 12 nucleotides line up with TRBD1. The CDR3 sequence is 16 residues long. Per the germline V gene, CDR1 is SQVTM and CDR2 is ANQGSEA. Trimming cost V 3 bases and J 7 bases; bases outside gene matches: 12. CDR3 amino acids: CSVDGGQGAILSGYTF. CDR3 bases: TGCAGCGTTGACGGGGGACAGGGGGCGATTCTTAGTGGCTACACCTTC.

This clone was detected a few times. This chain links TRBV7-2 with TRBJ1-1; D possibly corresponds to TRBD1 (5 bases). V was trimmed by 1 base and J by 5 bases, leaving 8 bases between them. Germline assignment: CDR1 SGHTA and CDR2 FQGNSA. This CDR3 region has 13 residues. CDR3 protein: CASSLEGWTEAFF. DNA for the CDR3: TGTGCCAGCAGCTTAGAGGGGTGGACTGAAGCTTTCTTT.

The table lists this clone with a count of one. This chain links TRBV29-1 with TRBJ2-7; 10 nucleotides match TRBD1. Trimming cost V 3 bases and J 6 bases; bases outside gene matches: 8. The CDR3 totals 14 residues. In germline, CDR1 is SQVTM, CDR2 ANQGSEA. The CDR3 nucleotides read TGCAGCGTTGATCCGGGACAGGGGCCCATCGAGCAGTACTTC. Protein sequence: CSVDPGQGPIEQYF.

This chain links TRBV9 with TRBJ1-4; D remains unclear. V was cut by 0 bases and J by 4 bases, with 7 bases left in between. The CDR3 is 14 residues long. Germline loops: CDR1 SGDLS, CDR2 YYNGEE. CDR3 sequence (DNA): TGTGCCAGCAGCGTAGGTCTCGGTAATGAAAAACTGTTTTTT. Translated: CASSVGLGNEKLFF.

The CDR3 region has the DNA TGTGCCAGCAGCCAAGATGGGGGGGGGTCTGGAAACACCATATATTTT. Residues: CASSQDGGGSGNTIYF. The J gene is TRBJ1-3, the V gene TRBV4-2; a possible D gene is TRBD1 (5 bases). CDR1 and CDR2 from the germline V gene are LGHNA and YNFKEQ. The CDR3 covers 16 residues. Trimming stripped 0 bases from V and 1 base from J, with 10 bases between.

The chain uses TRBV5-1 and TRBJ1-2; 8 bases line up with TRBD1. The CDR3 consists of 13 residues. Germline V gives CDR1 SGHRS, CDR2 YFSETQ. J gave up 5 bases and V 3 bases, and 3 bases lay outside the gene matches. CDR3 coding DNA: TGCGCCAGCAGCTCCCGACAGGGGTATGGCTACACCTTC. Its protein is CASSSRQGYGYTF.

This clone occurred once. In nucleotides, the CDR3 is TGTGCCAGCAGCTGGGTATACGACAGGGCGGTTAGGCAGCCCCAGCATTTT. This encodes CASSWVYDRAVRQPQHF. This chain uses TRBV5-5 with TRBJ1-5, with 7 positions matching TRBD1. In germline, CDR1 is SGHKS, CDR2 YYEKEE (reference sequence). The CDR3 extends over 17 amino acids. Germline trimming cut 3 bases from V and 7 bases from J; bases unmatched to any gene: 16.

V is TRBV7-9 and J is TRBJ1-2; D not certain. The CDR3 covers 14 residues. Trimming removed 3 bases from V and 4 bases from J, with 12 bases in between. Germline V gene lookup returns CDR1 SEHNR and CDR2 FQNEAQ (reference sequence). Written as DNA, the CDR3 is TGTGCCAGCAGCTTTGGTCGGGGTACCTATGGCTACACCTTC. Its protein is CASSFGRGTYGYTF.

The chain carries TRBV2 and TRBJ2-7; TRBD1 aligns across 7 bases. The J segment lost 3 bases and the V segment lost 4 bases, leaving 0 bases of the junction unmatched. Germline CDR1 and CDR2: SNHLY and FYNNEI. CDR3 length: 12 amino acids. The CDR3, as DNA: TGTGCCAGCAGTGGACAGGGCTACGAGCAGTACTTC. Translated: CASSGQGYEQYF. Full variable domain (rest looked up from reference TRBV2 and TRBJ2-7): EPEVTQTPSHQVTQMGQEVILRCVPISNHLYFYWYRQILGQKVEFLVSFYNNEISEKSEIFDDQFSVERPDGSNFTLKIRSTKLEDSAMYFCASSGQGYEQYFGPGTRLTVT.

J is TRBJ2-7 and V is TRBV9; 9 nucleotides agree with TRBD1. Germline V gene data show CDR1 as SGDLS and CDR2 as YYNGEE. Trimming removed 3 bases from V and 5 bases from J; junction bases left unmatched: 9. The CDR3 is 15 amino acids. CDR3 DNA: TGTGCCAGCAGCGGTGGGGACAGGGAGGAGGACGAGCAGTACTTC. This sequence encodes CASSGGDREEDEQYF.

The J gene is TRBJ2-5, the V gene TRBV14; D is undetermined. Germline V gives CDR1 SGHDN, CDR2 FVKESK. V lost 2 bases to trimming and J lost 6 bases, with 10 bases between them. The length of the CDR3 is 13 residues. The chain's CDR3 is CASSQYHKQTQYF. CDR3 nucleotides: TGTGCCAGCAGCCAATATCACAAACAGACCCAGTACTTC.

This chain uses TRBV27 with TRBJ2-5, with 8 bases matching TRBD1. V lost 6 bases, J lost 5 bases, and 8 bases stayed unmatched. Germline CDR1 MNHEY, CDR2 SMNVEV (reference sequence). The CDR3 contains 14 residues. CDR3 sequence: CASRRQGMWETQYF. The CDR3 DNA reads TGTGCCAGCAGGCGACAGGGGATGTGGGAGACCCAGTACTTC.

The V and J genes are TRBV7-8 and TRBJ2-2, with D perhaps matching TRBD1 (5 bases). CDR1 and CDR2 from the germline V gene are SGHVS and FQNEAQ. The V gene lost 11 bases and the J gene lost 6 bases, with 19 bases spanning the gap. CDR3 size: 14 residues. The CDR3 DNA reads TGTGCCCTTGTTGGTGAACAGGTAGCCGGGGAGCTGTTTTTT. This encodes CALVGEQVAGELFF.